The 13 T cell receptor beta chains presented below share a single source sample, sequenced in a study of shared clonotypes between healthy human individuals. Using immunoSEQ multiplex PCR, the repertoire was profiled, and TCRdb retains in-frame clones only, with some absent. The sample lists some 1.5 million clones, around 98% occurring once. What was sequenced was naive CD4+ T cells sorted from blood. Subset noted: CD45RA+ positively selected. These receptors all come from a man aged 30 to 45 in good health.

The CDR3: CASRRDQSSYEQYF. The CDR3 bases are TGTGCCAGCAGACGGGACCAAAGCTCCTACGAGCAGTACTTC. The V call is TRBV6-5, the J call TRBJ2-7; D may match TRBD1 or TRBD2 (5 bases each). CDR1 is MNHEY and CDR2 is SVGAGI in the germline V gene. V was trimmed by 6 bases and J by 0 bases, leaving 12 bases between them. This CDR3 has 14 residues.

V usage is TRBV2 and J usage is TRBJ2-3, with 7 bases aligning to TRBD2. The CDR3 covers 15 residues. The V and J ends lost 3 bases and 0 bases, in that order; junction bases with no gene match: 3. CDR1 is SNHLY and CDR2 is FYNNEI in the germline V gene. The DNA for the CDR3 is TGTGCCAGCAGTGAGTCTAGCGGTAGCACAGATACGCAGTATTTT. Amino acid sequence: CASSESSGSTDTQYF.

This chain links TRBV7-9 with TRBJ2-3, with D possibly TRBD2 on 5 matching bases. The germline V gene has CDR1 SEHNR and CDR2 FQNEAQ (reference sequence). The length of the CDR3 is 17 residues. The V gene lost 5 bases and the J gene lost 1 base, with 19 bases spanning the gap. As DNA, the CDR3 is TGTGCCAGCAGCAGTGCGAGCGGTACTGCTCGCACAGATACGCAGTATTTT. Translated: CASSSASGTARTDTQYF.

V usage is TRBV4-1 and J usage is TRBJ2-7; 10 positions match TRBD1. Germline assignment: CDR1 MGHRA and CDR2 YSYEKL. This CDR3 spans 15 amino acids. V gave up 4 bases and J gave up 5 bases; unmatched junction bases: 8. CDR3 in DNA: TGCGCCAGCAGCCTTACCGGGACAGGGGCGAACGAGCAGTACTTC. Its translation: CASSLTGTGANEQYF.

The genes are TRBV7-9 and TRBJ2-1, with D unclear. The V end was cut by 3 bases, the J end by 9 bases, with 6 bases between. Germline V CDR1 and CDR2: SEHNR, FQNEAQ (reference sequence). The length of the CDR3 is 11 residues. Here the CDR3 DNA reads TGTGCCAGCAGCTTTAGGAGTGAGCAGTTCTTC. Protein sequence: CASSFRSEQFF.

CDR3 loop: CASSDRGFYNEQFF. The CDR3 DNA sequence: TGTGCCAGCTCAGACAGGGGGTTCTACAATGAGCAGTTCTTC. This chain connects TRBV18 to TRBJ2-1; TRBD1 matches at 9 bases. The CDR3 sequence is 14 residues long. Per the germline V gene, CDR1 is KGHSH and CDR2 is LQKENI. The V segment lost 5 bases and the J segment 3 bases; nucleotides outside the gene matches: 2.

The CDR3 sequence: CASSPGDRLGYGYTF. The CDR3 DNA follows: TGTGCCAGCTCACCCGGGGACAGACTTGGCTATGGCTACACCTTC. The chain combines TRBV18 with TRBJ1-2; 7 bases are shared with TRBD1. From germline, CDR1 is KGHSH and CDR2 LQKENI. V lost 3 bases, J lost 4 bases, and 8 bases stayed unmatched. The CDR3 contains 15 residues.

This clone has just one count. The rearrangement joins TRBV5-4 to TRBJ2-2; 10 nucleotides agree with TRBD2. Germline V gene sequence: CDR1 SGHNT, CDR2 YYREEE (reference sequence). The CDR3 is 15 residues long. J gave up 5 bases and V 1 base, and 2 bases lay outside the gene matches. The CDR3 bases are TGTGCCAGCAGCTTGCTAGCGGGAGCGACCGGGGAGCTGTTTTTT. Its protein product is CASSLLAGATGELFF.

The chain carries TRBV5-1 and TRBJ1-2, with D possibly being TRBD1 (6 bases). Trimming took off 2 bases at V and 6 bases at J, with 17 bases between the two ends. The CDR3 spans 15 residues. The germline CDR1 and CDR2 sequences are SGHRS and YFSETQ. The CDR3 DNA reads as TGCGCCAGCAGCTTAAGGGGGGCGGAGGCCCATGGCTACACCTTC. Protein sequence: CASSLRGAEAHGYTF.

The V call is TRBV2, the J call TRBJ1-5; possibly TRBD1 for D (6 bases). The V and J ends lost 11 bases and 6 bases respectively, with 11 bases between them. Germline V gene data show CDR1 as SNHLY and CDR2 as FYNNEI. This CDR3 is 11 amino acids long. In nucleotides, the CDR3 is TGTGCCTTAGGGGGGGGTCAGCCCCAGCATTTT. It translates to CALGGGQPQHF.

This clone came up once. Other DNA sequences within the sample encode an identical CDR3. Here the CDR3 reads CASSSGAYQETQYF. DNA for the CDR3: TGTGCCAGCAGCTCAGGGGCGTACCAAGAGACCCAGTACTTC. This chain joins TRBV7-9 and TRBJ2-5; weak D call: TRBD1 (6 bases). With 4 bases removed from V and 0 bases from J, the gap between germline ends came to 9 bases. The CDR3 is 14 residues long. The germline V gene has CDR1 SEHNR and CDR2 FQNEAQ (reference sequence). The full variable domain, its missing parts supplied by reference TRBV7-9 and TRBJ2-5, is DTGVSQNPRHKITKRGQNVTFRCDPISEHNRLYWYRQTLGQGPEFLTYFQNEAQLEKSRLLSDRFSAERPKGSFSTLEIQRTEQGDSAMYLCASSSGAYQETQYFGPGTRLLVL.

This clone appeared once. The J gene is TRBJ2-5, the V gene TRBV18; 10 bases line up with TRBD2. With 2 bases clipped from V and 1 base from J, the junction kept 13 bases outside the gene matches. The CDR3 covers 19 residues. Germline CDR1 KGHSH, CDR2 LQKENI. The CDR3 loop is CASSPVPISGRASQETQYF. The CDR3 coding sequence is TGTGCCAGCTCACCAGTCCCCATCAGCGGGAGGGCATCCCAAGAGACCCAGTACTTC.

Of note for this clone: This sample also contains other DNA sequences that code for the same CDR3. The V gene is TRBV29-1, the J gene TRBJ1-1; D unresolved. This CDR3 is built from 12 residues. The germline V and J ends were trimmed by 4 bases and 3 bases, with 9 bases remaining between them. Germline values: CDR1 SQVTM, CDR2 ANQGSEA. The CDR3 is CSVVGVDTEAFF. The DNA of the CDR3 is TGCAGCGTTGTTGGGGTGGACACTGAAGCTTTCTTT.